This TCR beta chain was retrieved from a study of blood T cell repertoires in COVID-19. Generated by immunoSEQ multiplex PCR, the TCRdb table keeps only in-frame clones and is missing some. The sample lists approximately 200,000 clones; approximately 90% were seen once. CDR1 and CDR2 from the germline V gene are SGHRS and YFSETQ. This CDR3 is built from 15 residues. The V end lost 4 bases, the J end lost 3 bases, and 16 bases lay between the germline ends. Participants reported their clinical history, and cohort assignment relied on those reports. The rearrangement uses TRBV5-1 and TRBJ2-5; D gene unclear. This clonotype originated in a woman aged 18-29 years in a cohort exposed to, infected with or recovered from COVID-19 (not recorded which). The sample taken for sequencing was PBMCs or T cells enriched from blood (not recorded which). DNA for the CDR3: TGCGCCAGCAGCCCCCTAATCGGCGGCGAAGAGACCCAGTACTTC. Its protein is CASSPLIGGEETQYF.